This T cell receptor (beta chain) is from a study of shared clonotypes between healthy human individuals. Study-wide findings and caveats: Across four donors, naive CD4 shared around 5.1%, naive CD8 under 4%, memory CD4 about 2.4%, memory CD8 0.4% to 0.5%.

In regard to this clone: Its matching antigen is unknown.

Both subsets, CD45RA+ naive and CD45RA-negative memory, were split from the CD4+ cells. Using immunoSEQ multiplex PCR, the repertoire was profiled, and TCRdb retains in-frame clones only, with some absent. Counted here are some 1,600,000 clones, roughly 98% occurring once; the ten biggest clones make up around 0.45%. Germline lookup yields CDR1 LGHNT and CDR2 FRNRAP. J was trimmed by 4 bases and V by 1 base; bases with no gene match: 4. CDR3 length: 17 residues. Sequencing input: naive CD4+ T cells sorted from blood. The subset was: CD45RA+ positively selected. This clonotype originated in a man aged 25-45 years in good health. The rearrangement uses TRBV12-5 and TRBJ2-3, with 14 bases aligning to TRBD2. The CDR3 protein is CASGLAGLAGVSDTQYF. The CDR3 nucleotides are TGTGCTAGTGGTTTGGCGGGACTAGCGGGAGTATCAGATACGCAGTATTTT.